This TCR beta chain was captured in a study of blood T cell repertoires in COVID-19. In the authors' methods: Cell counts per sample came from amplifying reference gene primers. Profiled with immunoSEQ multiplex PCR; TCRdb holds only in-frame clones, not every one. The D gene and trimming were derived from the DNA, and the V and J assignments and clone size from that table. The data contain some 51,000 clones, 80% to 95% of them singletons. Germline V gene lookup returns CDR1 MNHNY and CDR2 SVGAGI (reference sequence). The CDR3 is 16 amino acids. The ends lost 5 bases at V and 5 bases at J; junction bases unmatched: 13.

The rearrangement uses TRBV6-6 and TRBJ2-7; 9 bases agree with TRBD1. The receptor was derived from a human donor with active COVID-19. The donor label of this sample is uncertain. Sequencing input: peripheral blood. CDR3 region: CASSRPGTGTGDEQYF. The DNA for the CDR3 is TGTGCCAGCAGTAGGCCCGGGACAGGGACCGGGGACGAGCAGTACTTC.